The entry below gives a single T cell receptor (beta chain) sequence along with its context. Its antigen is unidentified. Authors of the study amplified TCR beta CDR3 regions from RNA transcripts. HTBI primers were used for first-round RT-PCR of the TCR CDR3. One entry per CDR3 protein results from TCRdb running MiXCR on the multiplex PCR reads. The sample consists of hundreds of thousands of distinct CDR3 sequences, less than 30% of them appearing once. The data stem from a study of T cells in Graves' hyperthyroidism and ophthalmopathy. Notes on the study in general: By a 13 V-J model, ophthalmopathy was set apart from stable hyperthyroidism. Most expanded thyroid clonotypes above 0.001 recurred in blood.

Germline V gene sequence: CDR1 MDHEN, CDR2 SYDVKM. Trimming pared 7 bases from V and 7 bases from J, leaving 10 bases between. There are 11 residues in the CDR3. The chain carries TRBV28 and TRBJ1-1; D is unclear. This sequence was found in a man aged 35 to 55 with Graves' hyperthyroidism that later progressed to Graves' ophthalmopathy. Sequenced input: blood. CDR3 sequence (DNA): TGTGCCAGCACCTCGAACGTTGAAGCTTTCTTT. Protein: CASTSNVEAFF.